The clone carrying this TCR beta chain occurred once. Libraries were prepared by immunoSEQ multiplex PCR; TCRdb keeps only in-frame clonotypes and omits some of them. This table holds roughly 71,000 clones, about 90% found once. The data were taken from a study of OX40 agonist ivuxolimab in advanced cancers. This sequence originates from an adult with an advanced solid tumor such as melanoma, head and neck, liver or kidney cancer. The sample in question was CD4+ or CD8+ T cells sorted from blood, obtained in a trial of the OX40 agonist ivuxolimab.

CDR3 protein: CASSLGTENEKLFF. The CDR3 nucleotides are TGTGCCAGCAGCTTAGGGACGGAGAATGAAAAACTGTTTTTT. The chain recombines TRBV7-9 with TRBJ1-4; D uncertain. Germline-derived CDR1 and CDR2 are SEHNR and FQNEAQ (reference sequence). The CDR3 covers 14 residues. Trimming cost V 1 base and J 5 bases, with 8 bases left between them.